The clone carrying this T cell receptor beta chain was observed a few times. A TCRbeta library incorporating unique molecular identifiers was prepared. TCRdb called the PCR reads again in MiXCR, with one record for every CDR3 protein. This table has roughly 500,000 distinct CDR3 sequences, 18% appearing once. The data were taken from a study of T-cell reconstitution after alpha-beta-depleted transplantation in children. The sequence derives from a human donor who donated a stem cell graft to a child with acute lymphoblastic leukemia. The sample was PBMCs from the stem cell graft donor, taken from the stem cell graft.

The CDR3 spells CASSYGSGASYEQYF. CDR3 bases: TGTGCCAGCAGTTACGGGTCGGGGGCTTCCTACGAGCAGTACTTC. The chain links TRBV6-5 to TRBJ2-7; D tentatively fits TRBD1 or TRBD2 (6 bases each). CDR1 and CDR2 from the germline V gene are MNHEY and SVGAGI. V was clipped by 2 bases and J by 1 base, with 12 bases between them. The CDR3 extends over 15 amino acids.